The 10 T cell receptor beta chains given below trace back to one sample, sequenced in a study of cytomegalovirus exposure and HLA in healthy donors. PCR used 60 Vbeta primers and 13 Jbeta primers. This table comes from immunoSEQ multiplex PCR, and its TCRdb copy is limited to in-frame clones, with some not included. The sample has about 150,000 clones, approximately 80% seen once. The sample taken for sequencing was PBMCs. These receptors were collected from a boy aged 2 to 9 in good health and CMV-seronegative.

The CDR3 loop is CASSYWGGLLGTGPGEQYF. The CDR3 region has the DNA TGCGCCAGCAGTTATTGGGGCGGCCTTTTGGGGACAGGCCCGGGGGAGCAGTACTTC. The chain uses TRBV5-1 and TRBJ2-7, with 8 bases that match TRBD1. Germline CDR1 reads SGHRS; CDR2 reads YFSETQ. The CDR3 is 19 amino acids. V gave up 5 bases and J gave up 7 bases; unmatched junction bases: 26.

This chain joins TRBV5-1 and TRBJ2-5; a weak D match, TRBD2 (6 bases). This CDR3 comprises 15 residues. V was pared by 3 bases and J by 5 bases, with 17 bases between. Germline CDR1 reads SGHRS; CDR2 reads YFSETQ. CDR3 protein: CASSWADYPEETQYF. As DNA, the CDR3 is TGCGCCAGCAGCTGGGCGGACTACCCGGAGGAGACCCAGTACTTC.

The CDR3 sequence is CASSLTSGGYEQYF. The DNA of the CDR3 is TGTGCCAGCAGCCTTACTAGCGGGGGGTACGAGCAGTACTTC. The J gene is TRBJ2-7, the V gene TRBV7-2; 12 nucleotides line up with TRBD2. CDR3 size: 14 residues. Germline lookup yields CDR1 SGHTA and CDR2 FQGNSA. Trimming cost V 5 bases and J 4 bases; bases outside gene matches: 3.

The chain recombines TRBV10-3 with TRBJ1-6; weak D call: TRBD1 (5 bases). Germline assignment: CDR1 ENHRY and CDR2 SYGVKD. Trimming cost V 6 bases and J 5 bases, with 11 bases left between them. This CDR3 is 14 amino acids long. The CDR3 loop is CAIRGTGDNSPLHF. The CDR3 DNA is TGTGCCATCAGGGGGACGGGGGATAATTCACCCCTCCACTTT.

This chain joins TRBV5-1 and TRBJ1-5; D remains ambiguous. The CDR3 runs 13 residues. Germline CDR1 reads SGHRS; CDR2 reads YFSETQ. V lost 0 bases and J lost 4, with 5 bases in between. The CDR3 region is CASSLGENQPQHF. The CDR3 nucleotides are TGCGCCAGCAGCTTGGGAGAGAATCAGCCCCAGCATTTT.

This clone was recorded only once. The chain joins TRBV29-1 to TRBJ1-2; the match to TRBD1 covers 10 bases. The CDR3 loop spans 11 amino acids. V gave up 6 bases and J gave up 8 bases; unmatched junction bases: 3. The germline CDR1 and CDR2 sequences are SQVTM and ANQGSEA. The CDR3 region has the DNA TGCAGCGTCGGACAGGGGGGAGGCTACACCTTC. It translates to CSVGQGGGYTF.

The chain couples TRBV5-1 to TRBJ2-1; 8 bases agree with TRBD1. The CDR3 runs to 16 residues. Per the germline V gene, CDR1 is SGHRS and CDR2 is YFSETQ. Trimming cost V 0 bases and J 4 bases; bases outside gene matches: 6. The CDR3 sequence: CASSLGGQGIYNEQFF. The CDR3 coding sequence is TGCGCCAGCAGCTTGGGAGGACAGGGAATATACAATGAGCAGTTCTTC. The whole variable domain, filled in from reference TRBV5-1 and TRBJ2-1, reads KAGVTQTPRYLIKTRGQQVTLSCSPISGHRSVSWYQQTPGQGLQFLFEYFSETQRNKGNFPGRFSGRQFSNSRSEMNVSTLELGDSALYLCASSLGGQGIYNEQFFGPGTRLTVL.

The CDR3 is CASSPRTGRPYEQYF. The DNA for the CDR3 is TGTGCCAGTAGTCCTCGGACAGGGAGGCCCTACGAGCAGTACTTC. The chain employs TRBV19 and TRBJ2-7; 8 positions match TRBD1. Per the germline V gene, CDR1 is LNHDA and CDR2 is SQIVND (reference sequence). V lost 5 bases to trimming and J lost 2 bases; unmatched junction nucleotides: 8. CDR3 size: 15 residues.

V usage is TRBV6-1 and J usage is TRBJ2-5, with D possibly TRBD1 on 6 matching bases. The DNA end is more similar to TRBJ2-7, so the J call may be wrong. Germline CDR1 and CDR2: MNHNS and SASEGT. CDR3 length equals 15 residues. CDR3 bases: TGTGCCAGCACGGCCCCCACAGGGCTAGCCTACGAGCAGTACTTC. This translates into CASTAPTGLAYEQYF.

This clone was seen only once. The chain combines TRBV9 with TRBJ1-6, with D maybe TRBD1 (6 bases). V lost 0 bases to trimming and J lost 0 bases, with 10 bases between them. Germline lookup yields CDR1 SGDLS and CDR2 YYNGEE. The CDR3 length is 17 residues. This chain's CDR3 is CASSVATGSSYNSPLHF. Written as DNA, the CDR3 is TGTGCCAGCAGCGTAGCTACAGGGAGCTCCTATAATTCACCCCTCCACTTT.